Below, 7 T cell receptor beta chains from the same sample are listed, as sequenced in a study of blood T cells in healthy people across ages. The second PCR ran about 6 to 12 cycles with a sample-barcoded 5' primer and J-beta primers. Each CDR3 protein is one row after TCRdb ran MiXCR on the 5' RACE reads. The table includes hundreds of thousands of distinct CDR3 sequences, 20% to 25% detected once. These same records also appear under a second study, on T cells of mothers and their children.

Sequenced material: blood. Every receptor here comes from a boy between 10 and 17 years old in good health.

The table lists this clonotype with a few counts. The J gene is TRBJ2-5, the V gene TRBV12-3 or TRBV12-4, with 7 bases aligning to TRBD1. V was clipped by 6 bases and J by 2 bases; unmatched bases: 15. CDR3 length: 17 residues. In DNA form, the CDR3 reads TGTGCCAGCAGCCATTCGAGAGGGGGACAGTATCAAGAGACCCAGTACTTC. As protein: CASSHSRGGQYQETQYF.

This chain uses TRBV12-3 or TRBV12-4 with TRBJ2-3, with TRBD1 matching 8 bases. The CDR3 runs 16 residues. V was pared by 5 bases and J by 3 bases, with 10 bases of the junction left unmatched. CDR3 loop: CASSPGTGGATDTQYF. The CDR3 DNA is TGTGCCAGCAGTCCAGGGACAGGAGGGGCAACAGATACGCAGTATTTT.

This clonotype came up a few times. CDR3 bases: TGTGCCAGCAGCGAGGCCTCCTCCTACGAGCAGTACTTC. It codes for CASSEASSYEQYF. The V gene is TRBV6-1, the J gene TRBJ2-7; D is uncertain. Trimming shortened V by 6 bases and J by 0 bases, and 9 bases separated the two germline ends. The CDR3 spans 13 residues. Germline CDR1 reads MNHNS; CDR2 reads SASEGT.

This chain uses TRBV7-8 with TRBJ1-5, with D tentatively TRBD1 (5 bases). V gave up 1 base and J gave up 5 bases, with 12 bases separating them. The CDR3 covers 15 residues. The germline CDR1 and CDR2 sequences are SGHVS and FQNEAQ. The CDR3 protein is CASSLGRQGDQPQHF. In DNA form, the CDR3 reads TGTGCCAGCAGCTTAGGCCGCCAGGGAGATCAGCCCCAGCATTTT.

The rearrangement uses TRBV9 and TRBJ2-7, with 11 positions matching TRBD1. The germline V gene has CDR1 SGDLS and CDR2 YYNGEE. The J segment lost 3 bases and the V segment lost 0 bases, leaving 2 bases of the junction unmatched. The CDR3 covers 15 residues. The CDR3 region is CASSVGTGGGYEQYF. CDR3 in DNA: TGTGCCAGCAGCGTAGGGACAGGGGGCGGCTACGAGCAGTACTTC.

This clonotype was picked up a small number of times. The V call is TRBV4-3, the J call TRBJ2-3, with D possibly matching TRBD2 (6 bases). The germline V gene has CDR1 LGHNA and CDR2 YSLEER. V was pared by 1 base and J by 0 bases, with 8 bases between. This CDR3 has 15 amino acids. The CDR3 sequence is CASSQGRDSTDTQYF. The CDR3, as DNA: TGCGCCAGCAGCCAAGGGAGGGACAGCACAGATACGCAGTATTTT.

The rearrangement links TRBV20-1 to TRBJ2-3; 15 bases are shared with TRBD2. The trim removed 5 bases at V and 4 bases at J, leaving 4 bases unmatched. CDR3 size: 15 residues. Germline values: CDR1 DFQATT, CDR2 SNEGSKA (reference sequence). In nucleotides, the CDR3 is TGCAGTGCTTCAGGACTAGCGGGAGGGTCAGATACGCAGTATTTT. As protein: CSASGLAGGSDTQYF.